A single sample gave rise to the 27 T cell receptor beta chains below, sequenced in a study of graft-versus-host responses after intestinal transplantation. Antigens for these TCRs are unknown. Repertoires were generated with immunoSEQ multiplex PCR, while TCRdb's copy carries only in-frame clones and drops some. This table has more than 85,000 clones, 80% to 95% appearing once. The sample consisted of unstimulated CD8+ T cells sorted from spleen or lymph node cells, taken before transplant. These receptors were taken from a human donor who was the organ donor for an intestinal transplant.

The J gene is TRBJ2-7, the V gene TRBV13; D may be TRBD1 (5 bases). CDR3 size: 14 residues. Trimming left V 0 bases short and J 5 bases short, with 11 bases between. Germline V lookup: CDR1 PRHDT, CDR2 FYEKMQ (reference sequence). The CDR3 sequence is CASSLGVRVNEQYF. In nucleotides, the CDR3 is TGTGCCAGCAGCTTAGGTGTCAGGGTGAACGAGCAGTACTTC. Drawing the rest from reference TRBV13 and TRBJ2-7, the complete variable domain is AAGVIQSPRHLIKEKRETATLKCYPIPRHDTVYWYQQGPGQDPQFLISFYEKMQSDKGSIPDRFSAQQFSDYHSELNMSSLELGDSALYFCASSLGVRVNEQYFGPGTRLTVT.

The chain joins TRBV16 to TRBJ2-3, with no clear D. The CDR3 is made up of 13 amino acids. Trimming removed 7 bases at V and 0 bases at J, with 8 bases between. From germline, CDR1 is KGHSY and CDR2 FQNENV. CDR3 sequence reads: CASKTYSTDTQYF. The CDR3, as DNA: TGTGCCAGCAAAACTTATAGCACAGATACGCAGTATTTT. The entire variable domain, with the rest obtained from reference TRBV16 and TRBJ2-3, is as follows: GEEVAQTPKHLVRGEGQKAKLYCAPIKGHSYVFWYQQVLKNEFKFLISFQNENVFDETGMPKERFSAKCLPNSPCSLEIQATKLEDSAVYFCASKTYSTDTQYFGPGTRLTVL.

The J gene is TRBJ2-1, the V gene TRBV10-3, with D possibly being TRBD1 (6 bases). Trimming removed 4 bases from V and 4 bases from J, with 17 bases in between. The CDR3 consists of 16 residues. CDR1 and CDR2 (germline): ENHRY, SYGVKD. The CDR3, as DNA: TGTGCCATCAGTGGGACAGCCCATTTCTTATACAATGAGCAGTTCTTC. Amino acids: CAISGTAHFLYNEQFF.

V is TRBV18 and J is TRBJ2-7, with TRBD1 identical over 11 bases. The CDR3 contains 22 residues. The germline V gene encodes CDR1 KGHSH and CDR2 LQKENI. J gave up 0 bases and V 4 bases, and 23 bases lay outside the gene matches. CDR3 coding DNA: TGTGCCAGCTCACTCTCGGACAGGGGGCGCGGCGGTAGCAACAAGTTCTCCTACGAGCAGTACTTC. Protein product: CASSLSDRGRGGSNKFSYEQYF.

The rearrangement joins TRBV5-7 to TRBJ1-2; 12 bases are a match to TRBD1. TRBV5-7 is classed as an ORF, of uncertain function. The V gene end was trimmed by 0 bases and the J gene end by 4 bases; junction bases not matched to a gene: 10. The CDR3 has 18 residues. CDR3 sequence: CASSLEGTGGRYCYGYTF. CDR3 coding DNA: TGTGCCAGCAGCTTGGAGGGGACAGGGGGCCGGTATTGCTATGGCTACACCTTC.

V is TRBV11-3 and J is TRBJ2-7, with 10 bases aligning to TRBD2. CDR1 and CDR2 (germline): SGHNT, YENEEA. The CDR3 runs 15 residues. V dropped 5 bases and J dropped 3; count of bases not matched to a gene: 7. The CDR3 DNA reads TGTGCCAGCAGCCTCCAGCGGGGGGGCTTCTACGAGCAGTACTTC. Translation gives CASSLQRGGFYEQYF.

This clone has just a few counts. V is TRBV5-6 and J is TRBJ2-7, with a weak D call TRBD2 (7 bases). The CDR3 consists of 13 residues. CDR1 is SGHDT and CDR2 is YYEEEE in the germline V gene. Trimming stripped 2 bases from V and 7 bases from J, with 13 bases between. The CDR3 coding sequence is TGTGCCAGCAGCTTCGAGGGGGGAGGGGAGCAGTACTTC. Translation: CASSFEGGGEQYF. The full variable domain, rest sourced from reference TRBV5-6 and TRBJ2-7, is DAGVTQSPTHLIKTRGQQVTLRCSPKSGHDTVSWYQQALGQGPQFIFQYYEEEERQRGNFPDRFSGHQFPNYSSELNVNALLLGDSALYLCASSFEGGGEQYFGPGTRLTVT.

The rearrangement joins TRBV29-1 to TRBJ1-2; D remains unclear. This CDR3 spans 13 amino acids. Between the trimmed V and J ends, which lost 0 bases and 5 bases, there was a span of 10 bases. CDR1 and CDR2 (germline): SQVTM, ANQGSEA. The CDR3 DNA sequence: TGCAGCGTTGAAGATCACAGACAATATGGCTACACCTTC. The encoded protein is CSVEDHRQYGYTF.

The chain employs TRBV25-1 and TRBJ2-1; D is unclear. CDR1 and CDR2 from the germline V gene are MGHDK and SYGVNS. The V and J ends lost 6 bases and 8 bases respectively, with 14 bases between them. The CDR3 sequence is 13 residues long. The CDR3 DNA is TGTGCCAGCAGCCTAGGCTTGTTGGATGAGCAGTTCTTC. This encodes CASSLGLLDEQFF.

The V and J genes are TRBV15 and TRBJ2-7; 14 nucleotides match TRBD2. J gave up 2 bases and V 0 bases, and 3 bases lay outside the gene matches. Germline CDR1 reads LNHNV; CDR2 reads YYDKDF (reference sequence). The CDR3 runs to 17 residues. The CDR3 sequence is CATSRERLAGGPYEQYF. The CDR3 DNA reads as TGTGCCACCAGCAGAGAGAGACTAGCGGGAGGGCCCTACGAGCAGTACTTC.

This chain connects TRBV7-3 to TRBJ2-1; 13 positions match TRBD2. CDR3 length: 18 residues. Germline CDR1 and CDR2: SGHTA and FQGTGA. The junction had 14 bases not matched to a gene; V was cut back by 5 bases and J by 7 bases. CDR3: CASSPNRLAGGIVNEQFF. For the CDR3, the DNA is TGTGCCAGCAGCCCGAACCGACTAGCGGGAGGCATTGTGAATGAGCAGTTCTTC.

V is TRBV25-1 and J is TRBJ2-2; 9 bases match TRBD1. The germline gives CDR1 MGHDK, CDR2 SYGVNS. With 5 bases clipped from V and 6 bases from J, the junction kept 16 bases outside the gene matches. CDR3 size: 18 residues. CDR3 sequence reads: CASSPPVGWDREPGELFF. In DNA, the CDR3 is TGTGCCAGCAGTCCACCCGTAGGCTGGGACAGGGAACCCGGGGAGCTGTTTTTT.

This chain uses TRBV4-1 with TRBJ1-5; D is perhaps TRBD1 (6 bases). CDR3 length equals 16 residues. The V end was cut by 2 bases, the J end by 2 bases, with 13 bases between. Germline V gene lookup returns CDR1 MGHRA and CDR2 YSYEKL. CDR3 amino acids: CASSQQQGFGNQPQHF. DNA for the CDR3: TGCGCCAGCAGCCAACAACAGGGTTTTGGCAATCAGCCCCAGCATTTT.

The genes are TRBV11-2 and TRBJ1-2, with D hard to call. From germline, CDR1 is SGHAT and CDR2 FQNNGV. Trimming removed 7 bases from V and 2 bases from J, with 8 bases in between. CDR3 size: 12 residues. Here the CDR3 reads CASNSENYGYTF. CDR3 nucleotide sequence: TGTGCCAGCAATTCAGAAAACTATGGCTACACCTTC.

CDR3 sequence: CASQSFGTVNTEAFF. The CDR3 region has the DNA TGTGCCAGTCAGTCGTTCGGGACAGTGAACACTGAAGCTTTCTTT. The rearrangement joins TRBV27 to TRBJ1-1, with TRBD1 matching 7 bases. From germline, CDR1 is MNHEY and CDR2 SMNVEV (reference sequence). The junction had 10 bases not matched to a gene; V was cut back by 9 bases and J by 0 bases. The CDR3 sequence is 15 residues long.

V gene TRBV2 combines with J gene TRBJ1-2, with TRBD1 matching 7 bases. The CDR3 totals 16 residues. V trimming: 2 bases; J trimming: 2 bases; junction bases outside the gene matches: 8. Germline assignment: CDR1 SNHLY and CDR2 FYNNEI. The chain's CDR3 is CASSEMIRDSNYGYTF. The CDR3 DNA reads TGTGCCAGCAGTGAAATGATTAGGGACAGCAACTATGGCTACACCTTC.

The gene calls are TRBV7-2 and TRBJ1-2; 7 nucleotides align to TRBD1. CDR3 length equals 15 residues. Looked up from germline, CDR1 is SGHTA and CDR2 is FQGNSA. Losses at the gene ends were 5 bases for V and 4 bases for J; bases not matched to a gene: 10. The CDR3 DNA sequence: TGTGCCAGCAGCCGTGAACCGGGACAGATCTATGGCTACACCTTC. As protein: CASSREPGQIYGYTF.

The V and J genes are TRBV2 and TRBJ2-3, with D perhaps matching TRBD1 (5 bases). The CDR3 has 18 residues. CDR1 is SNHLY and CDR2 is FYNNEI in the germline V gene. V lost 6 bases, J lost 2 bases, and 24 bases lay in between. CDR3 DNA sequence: TGTGCCAGCAGGATAAAAAGGGGTCTTGCGCGACACACAGATACGCAGTATTTT. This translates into CASRIKRGLARHTDTQYF.

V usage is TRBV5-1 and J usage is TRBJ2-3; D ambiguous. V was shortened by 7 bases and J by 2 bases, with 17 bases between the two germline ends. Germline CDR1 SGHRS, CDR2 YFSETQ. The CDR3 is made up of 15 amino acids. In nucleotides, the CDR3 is TGCGCCAGCCGATACATGGTCTCCTTCACAGATACGCAGTATTTT. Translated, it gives CASRYMVSFTDTQYF.

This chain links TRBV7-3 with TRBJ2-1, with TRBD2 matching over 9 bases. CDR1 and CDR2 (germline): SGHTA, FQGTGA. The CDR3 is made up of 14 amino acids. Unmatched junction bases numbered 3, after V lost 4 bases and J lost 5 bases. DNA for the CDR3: TGTGCCAGCAGCTATAGCGGGGGCGACAATGAGCAGTTCTTC. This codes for CASSYSGGDNEQFF.

CDR3 amino acids: CASHRSRAGNTEAFF. The CDR3 DNA reads as TGTGCCAGCCATCGATCGAGGGCGGGGAACACTGAAGCTTTCTTT. The chain couples TRBV5-6 to TRBJ1-1; D remains ambiguous. Trimming removed 7 bases from V and 1 base from J, with 17 bases in between. Per germline, CDR1 SGHDT and CDR2 YYEEEE. The CDR3 loop spans 15 amino acids. Combining the CDR3 with reference TRBV5-6 and TRBJ1-1 gives the whole variable domain DAGVTQSPTHLIKTRGQQVTLRCSPKSGHDTVSWYQQALGQGPQFIFQYYEEEERQRGNFPDRFSGHQFPNYSSELNVNALLLGDSALYLCASHRSRAGNTEAFFGQGTRLTVV.

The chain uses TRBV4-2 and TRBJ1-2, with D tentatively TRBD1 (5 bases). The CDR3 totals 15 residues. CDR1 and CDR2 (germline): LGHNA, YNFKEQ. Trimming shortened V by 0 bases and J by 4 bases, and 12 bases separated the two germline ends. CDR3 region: CASSQDWAGSYGYTF. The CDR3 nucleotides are TGTGCCAGCAGCCAAGATTGGGCAGGGTCCTATGGCTACACCTTC.

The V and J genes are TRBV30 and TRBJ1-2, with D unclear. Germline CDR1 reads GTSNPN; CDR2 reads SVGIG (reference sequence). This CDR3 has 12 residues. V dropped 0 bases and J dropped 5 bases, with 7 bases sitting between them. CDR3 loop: CAWSVGEYGYTF. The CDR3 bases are TGTGCCTGGAGTGTTGGAGAATATGGCTACACCTTC.

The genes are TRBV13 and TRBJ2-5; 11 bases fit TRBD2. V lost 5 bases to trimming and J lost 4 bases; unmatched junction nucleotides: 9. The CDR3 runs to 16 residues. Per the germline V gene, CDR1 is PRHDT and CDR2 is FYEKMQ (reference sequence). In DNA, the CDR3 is TGTGCCAGCAGCCGAATAGCGGGGGGGCCGGGAGAGACCCAGTACTTC. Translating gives CASSRIAGGPGETQYF.

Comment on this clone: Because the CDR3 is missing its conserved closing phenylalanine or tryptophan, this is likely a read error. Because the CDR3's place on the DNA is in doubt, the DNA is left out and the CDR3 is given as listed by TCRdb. This CDR3 reads CASSLCRIDRILT. The chain carries TRBV5-6 and TRBJ2-6; the table's D call TRBD1 went unverified against the DNA. Looked up from germline, CDR1 is SGHDT and CDR2 is YYEEEE. Including both end residues, the CDR3 is 13 amino acids long.

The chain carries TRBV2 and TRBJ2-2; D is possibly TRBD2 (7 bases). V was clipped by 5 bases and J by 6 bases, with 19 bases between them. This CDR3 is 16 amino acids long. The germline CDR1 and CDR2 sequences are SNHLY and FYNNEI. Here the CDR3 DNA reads TGTGCCAGCAGTTGGGACTATTACGGGGGCGCCGGGGAGCTGTTTTTT. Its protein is CASSWDYYGGAGELFF.

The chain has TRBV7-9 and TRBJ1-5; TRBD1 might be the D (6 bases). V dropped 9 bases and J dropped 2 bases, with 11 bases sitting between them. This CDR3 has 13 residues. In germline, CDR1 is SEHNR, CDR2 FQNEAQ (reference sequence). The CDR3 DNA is TGTGCCAGTAACTCAGGGGGCAATCAGCCCCAGCATTTT. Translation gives CASNSGGNQPQHF.